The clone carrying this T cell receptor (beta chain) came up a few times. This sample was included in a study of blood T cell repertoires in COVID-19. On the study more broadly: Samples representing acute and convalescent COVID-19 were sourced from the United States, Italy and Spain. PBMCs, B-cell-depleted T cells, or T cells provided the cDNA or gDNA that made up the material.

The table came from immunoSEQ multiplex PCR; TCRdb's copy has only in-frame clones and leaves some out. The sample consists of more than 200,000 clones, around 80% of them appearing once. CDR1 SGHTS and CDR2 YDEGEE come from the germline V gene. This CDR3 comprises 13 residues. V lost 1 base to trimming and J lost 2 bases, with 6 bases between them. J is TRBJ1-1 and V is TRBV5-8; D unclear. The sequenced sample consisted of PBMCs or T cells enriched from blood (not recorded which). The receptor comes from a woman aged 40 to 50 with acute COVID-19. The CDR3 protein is CASSLFRNTEAFF. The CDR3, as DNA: TGTGCCAGCAGCTTGTTCAGAAACACTGAAGCTTTCTTT.